The 12 T cell receptor beta chains reported below all come from one sample, sequenced in a study of Ad26.COV2.S vaccination and SARS-CoV-2 variants. Treatment denoted: over 15 received Ad26.COV2.S at low or high dose, single or two shots; roughly five received placebo; per-sample allocation not given. Samples were taken on day 63 after the first vaccine or placebo injection. Profiling relied on immunoSEQ multiplex PCR, and the TCRdb table lists in-frame clones only, not all of them. The sample holds around 300,000 clones, about 90% seen once. The source material was peripheral blood, sampled in a trial of Ad26.COV2.S vaccine versus placebo. These receptors were obtained from a person aged 18-60 years who received the Ad26.COV2.S COVID-19 vaccine or a placebo.

The chain uses TRBV5-1 and TRBJ1-1; 8 nucleotides agree with TRBD1. The CDR3 is made up of 17 amino acids. The germline CDR1 and CDR2 sequences are SGHRS and YFSETQ. J was trimmed by 4 bases and V by 0 bases; bases with no gene match: 11. The CDR3, as DNA: TGCGCCAGCAGCTTGGTAGGACAGGGCTCGCTGGCCACTGAAGCTTTCTTT. Amino acid sequence: CASSLVGQGSLATEAFF.

In DNA, the CDR3 is TGTGCCAGCAGGTCACCCGACAGGGCGGGTGGCTACACCTTC. It codes for CASRSPDRAGGYTF. The genes are TRBV28 and TRBJ1-2, with 7 bases fitting TRBD1. With 6 bases clipped from V and 7 bases from J, the junction kept 11 bases outside the gene matches. Germline CDR1 is MDHEN and CDR2 is SYDVKM. The CDR3 sequence is 14 residues long.

The CDR3 DNA reads as TGTGCCAGTACGATTGTTCTGAGCAATCAGCCCCAGCATTTT. Its translation is CASTIVLSNQPQHF. This chain joins TRBV19 and TRBJ1-5; D ambiguous. The CDR3 has 14 residues. Trimming left V 7 bases short and J 1 base short, with 11 bases between. Germline lookup yields CDR1 LNHDA and CDR2 SQIVND (reference sequence).

V is TRBV25-1 and J is TRBJ1-5; weak D call: TRBD1 (6 bases). Deletions cut 6 bases from V and 4 bases from J, with 10 bases between. In germline, CDR1 is MGHDK, CDR2 SYGVNS. The CDR3 is 13 residues long. CDR3 sequence (DNA): TGTGCCAGCAGATCAGACAGGAATCAGCCCCAGCATTTT. Translated, it gives CASRSDRNQPQHF.

Here the CDR3 reads CASSEFVGVGTEAFF. The CDR3 DNA is TGTGCCAGCAGTGAATTTGTGGGGGTGGGCACTGAAGCTTTCTTT. This chain connects TRBV25-1 to TRBJ1-1; D is possibly TRBD1 (5 bases). With 1 base removed from V and 4 bases from J, the gap between germline ends came to 13 bases. The CDR3 contains 15 residues. The germline V gene encodes CDR1 MGHDK and CDR2 SYGVNS. The full variable domain, with the rest looked up from reference TRBV25-1 and TRBJ1-1, is EADIYQTPRYLVIGTGKKITLECSQTMGHDKMYWYQQDPGMELHLIHYSYGVNSTEKGDLSSESTVSRIRTEHFPLTLESARPSHTSQYLCASSEFVGVGTEAFFGQGTRLTVV.

The chain carries TRBV10-2 and TRBJ1-1; 8 nucleotides line up with TRBD1. Germline CDR1 WSHSY, CDR2 SAAADI. The CDR3 spans 15 residues. V lost 4 bases, J lost 3 bases, and 7 bases stayed unmatched. CDR3 coding DNA: TGCGCCAGCAGTGGGCACGGACAGGGCGACACTGAAGCTTTCTTT. Its translation is CASSGHGQGDTEAFF.

V usage is TRBV7-9 and J usage is TRBJ2-2; D is perhaps TRBD1 (6 bases). This CDR3 spans 16 amino acids. V lost 1 base, J lost 2 bases, and 11 bases lay in between. CDR1 is SEHNR, CDR2 FQNEAQ, per germline (reference sequence). Written as DNA, the CDR3 is TGTGCCAGCAGCTTAGTAGGGGGTCGAAACACCGGGGAGCTGTTTTTT. Its translation is CASSLVGGRNTGELFF.

The chain recombines TRBV27 with TRBJ2-3; a possible D gene is TRBD1 (6 bases). Per germline, CDR1 MNHEY and CDR2 SMNVEV (reference sequence). This CDR3 spans 16 amino acids. V was clipped by 5 bases and J by 1 base, with 16 bases between them. The CDR3 DNA follows: TGTGCCAGCAGTCTCTCTTTCGGGACACGCACAGATACGCAGTATTTT. Translating it yields CASSLSFGTRTDTQYF.

The chain combines TRBV6-4 with TRBJ1-5; 7 bases are a match to TRBD1. The CDR3 spans 15 residues. CDR1 is MRHNA, CDR2 SNTAGT, per germline. V shed 5 bases and J 4 bases; nucleotides not matched to a gene: 8. CDR3 protein: CASSQQGLGNQPQHF. The CDR3 DNA reads as TGTGCCAGCAGTCAACAGGGGTTGGGGAATCAGCCCCAGCATTTT.

V usage is TRBV7-9 and J usage is TRBJ2-1, with 8 bases that match TRBD2. V lost 3 bases to trimming and J lost 6 bases; unmatched junction nucleotides: 10. The germline V gene encodes CDR1 SEHNR and CDR2 FQNEAQ (reference sequence). CDR3 length: 16 amino acids. The CDR3 DNA follows: TGTGCCAGCAGCTTCGAAGCGGGGGCTAAACCCAATGAGCAGTTCTTC. Residues: CASSFEAGAKPNEQFF.

The chain combines TRBV2 with TRBJ2-3; D remains ambiguous. CDR1 SNHLY and CDR2 FYNNEI come from the germline V gene. The CDR3 has 15 residues. The V gene lost 6 bases and the J gene lost 3 bases, with 16 bases spanning the gap. CDR3 sequence: CASSDSSRGTDTQYF. CDR3 nucleotide sequence: TGTGCCAGCAGCGATAGCTCCCGAGGAACAGATACGCAGTATTTT. Variable domain in full (rest from reference TRBV2 and TRBJ2-3): EPEVTQTPSHQVTQMGQEVILRCVPISNHLYFYWYRQILGQKVEFLVSFYNNEISEKSEIFDDQFSVERPDGSNFTLKIRSTKLEDSAMYFCASSDSSRGTDTQYFGPGTRLTVL.

This chain uses TRBV4-1 with TRBJ2-2; 7 bases map to TRBD1. V was clipped by 4 bases and J by 7 bases; unmatched bases: 9. From germline, CDR1 is MGHRA and CDR2 YSYEKL. CDR3 length equals 15 residues. The CDR3 sequence is CASSRKQGSSGELFF. As DNA, the CDR3 is TGCGCCAGCAGCCGCAAACAGGGGTCCAGCGGGGAGCTGTTTTTT.